This entry lists 5 T cell receptor beta chains sequenced from one sample in a study of Ad26.COV2.S vaccination and SARS-CoV-2 variants. As to treatment: about 20 received Ad26.COV2.S at low or high dose, single or two shots; 5 received placebo; per-sample allocation not given. Day 63 after the first vaccine or placebo injection was the time point for sampling. Repertoires were generated with immunoSEQ multiplex PCR, while TCRdb's copy carries only in-frame clones and drops some. This sample has about 480,000 clones, with roughly 89% found just once. The sequences come from peripheral blood, collected in a trial of Ad26.COV2.S vaccine versus placebo. The receptors were gathered from a person aged 18-60 years who received the Ad26.COV2.S COVID-19 vaccine or a placebo.

The chain recombines TRBV28 with TRBJ2-7, with 7 bases matching TRBD2. Germline V gene data show CDR1 as MDHEN and CDR2 as SYDVKM. The CDR3 runs 13 residues. V shed 7 bases, J shed 4 bases, and the junction held 7 bases outside the gene matches. The CDR3 nucleotides are TGTGCCAGCATCGGGAGCGGGGAGTACGAGCAGTACTTC. This sequence encodes CASIGSGEYEQYF.

A few counts support this clone. This chain connects TRBV6-6 to TRBJ1-5; 9 bases map to TRBD1. The germline gives CDR1 MNHNY, CDR2 SVGAGI (reference sequence). This CDR3 is 14 amino acids long. The V segment lost 8 bases and the J segment 0 bases; nucleotides outside the gene matches: 2. The CDR3, as DNA: TGTGCCAGCCGGGACAGGGATAGCAATCAGCCCCAGCATTTT. This codes for CASRDRDSNQPQHF.

This clone was observed a handful of times. The sample carries other DNA sequences with the same CDR3. The chain recombines TRBV5-1 with TRBJ2-7, with D possibly being TRBD2 (6 bases). Germline assignment: CDR1 SGHRS and CDR2 YFSETQ. The V and J ends lost 4 bases and 2 bases respectively, with 13 bases between them. The CDR3 contains 14 residues. CDR3 nucleotides: TGCGCCAGCAGCCCCCAGGGAGGCCCCTACGAGCAGTACTTC. Protein: CASSPQGGPYEQYF.

The chain is built from TRBV27 and TRBJ2-7; D call uncertain. CDR1 MNHEY and CDR2 SMNVEV come from the germline V gene (reference sequence). Deletions cut 0 bases from V and 4 bases from J, with 7 bases between. The CDR3 totals 13 residues. CDR3 in amino acids: CASSLSMTYEQYF. The DNA of the CDR3 is TGTGCCAGCAGTTTATCGATGACTTACGAGCAGTACTTC.

The CDR3, as DNA: TGTGCCAGCAGCTCGGGACAGGGGTTGGAGGAGCTGTTTTTT. Its translation is CASSSGQGLEELFF. This sequence joins TRBV11-2 and TRBJ2-2; TRBD1 agrees at 10 bases. Trimming cost V 4 bases and J 10 bases; bases outside gene matches: 6. This CDR3 region has 14 residues. Germline lookup yields CDR1 SGHAT and CDR2 FQNNGV.